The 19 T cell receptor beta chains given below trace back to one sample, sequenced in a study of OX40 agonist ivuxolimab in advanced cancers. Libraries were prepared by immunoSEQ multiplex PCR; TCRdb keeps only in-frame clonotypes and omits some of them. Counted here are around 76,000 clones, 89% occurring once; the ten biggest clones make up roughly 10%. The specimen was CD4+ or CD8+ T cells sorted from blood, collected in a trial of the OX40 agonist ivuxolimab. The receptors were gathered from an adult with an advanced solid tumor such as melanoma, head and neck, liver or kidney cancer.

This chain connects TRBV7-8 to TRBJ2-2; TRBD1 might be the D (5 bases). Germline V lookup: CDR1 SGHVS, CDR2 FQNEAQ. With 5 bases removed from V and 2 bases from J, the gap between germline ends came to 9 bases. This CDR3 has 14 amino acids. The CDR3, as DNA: TGTGCCAGCAGCACAGACAGAAACACCGGGGAGCTGTTTTTT. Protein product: CASSTDRNTGELFF.

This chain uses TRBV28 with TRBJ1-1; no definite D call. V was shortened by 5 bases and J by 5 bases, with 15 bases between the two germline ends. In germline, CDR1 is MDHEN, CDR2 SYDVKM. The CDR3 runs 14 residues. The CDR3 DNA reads TGTGCCAGCAGTGAATTTTGGACTGCGACTGAAGCTTTCTTT. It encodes CASSEFWTATEAFF.

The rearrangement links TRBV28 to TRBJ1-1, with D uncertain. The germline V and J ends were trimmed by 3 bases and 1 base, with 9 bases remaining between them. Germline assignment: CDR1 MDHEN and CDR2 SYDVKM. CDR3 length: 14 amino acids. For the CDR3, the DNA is TGTGCCAGCAGTTTCCCGTCAAGGAACACTGAAGCTTTCTTT. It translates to CASSFPSRNTEAFF. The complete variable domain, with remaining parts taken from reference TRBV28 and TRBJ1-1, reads DVKVTQSSRYLVKRTGEKVFLECVQDMDHENMFWYRQDPGLGLRLIYFSYDVKMKEKGDIPEGYSVSREKKERFSLILESASTNQTSMYLCASSFPSRNTEAFFGQGTRLTVV.

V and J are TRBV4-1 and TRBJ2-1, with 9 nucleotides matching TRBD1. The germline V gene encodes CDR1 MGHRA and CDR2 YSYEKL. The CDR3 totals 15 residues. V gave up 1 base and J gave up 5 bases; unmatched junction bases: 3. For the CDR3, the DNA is TGCGCCAGCAGCCAAGGGGACAGGGATCACAATGAGCAGTTCTTC. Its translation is CASSQGDRDHNEQFF.

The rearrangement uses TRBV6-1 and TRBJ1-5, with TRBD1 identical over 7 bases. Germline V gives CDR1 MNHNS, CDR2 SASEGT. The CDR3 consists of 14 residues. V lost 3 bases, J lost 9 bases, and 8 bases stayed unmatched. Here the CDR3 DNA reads TGTGCCAGCAGTGATGACAGGGCCAGGTGGCCCCAGCATTTT. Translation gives CASSDDRARWPQHF.

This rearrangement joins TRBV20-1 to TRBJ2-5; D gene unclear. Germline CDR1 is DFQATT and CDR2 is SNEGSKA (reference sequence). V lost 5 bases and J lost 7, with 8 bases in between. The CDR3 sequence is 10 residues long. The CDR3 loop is CSAGRGTQYF. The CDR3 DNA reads TGCAGTGCTGGACGCGGGACCCAGTACTTC.

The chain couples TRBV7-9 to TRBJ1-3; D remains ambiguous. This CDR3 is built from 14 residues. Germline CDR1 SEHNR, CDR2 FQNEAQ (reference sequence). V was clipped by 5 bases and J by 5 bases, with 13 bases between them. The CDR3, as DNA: TGTGCCAGCAGCCCCCCTCGGAACAGAAACACCATATATTTT. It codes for CASSPPRNRNTIYF.

The CDR3 DNA sequence: TGTGCCAGCAGTTATGACGGGAGGACCAACTACAATGAGCAGTTCTTC. Its protein product is CASSYDGRTNYNEQFF. The chain carries TRBV6-4 and TRBJ2-1, with 7 bases that match TRBD2. Germline CDR1 reads MRHNA; CDR2 reads SNTAGT. This CDR3 has 16 residues. Losses at the gene ends were 5 bases for V and 3 bases for J; bases not matched to a gene: 10.

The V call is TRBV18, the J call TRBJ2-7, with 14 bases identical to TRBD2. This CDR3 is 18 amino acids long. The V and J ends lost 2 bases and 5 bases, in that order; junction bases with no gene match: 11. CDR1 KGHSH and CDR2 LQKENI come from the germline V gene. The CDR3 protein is CASSPGLGTSGSLNEQYF. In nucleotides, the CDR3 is TGTGCCAGCTCACCAGGACTGGGGACTAGCGGGAGTCTGAACGAGCAGTACTTC.

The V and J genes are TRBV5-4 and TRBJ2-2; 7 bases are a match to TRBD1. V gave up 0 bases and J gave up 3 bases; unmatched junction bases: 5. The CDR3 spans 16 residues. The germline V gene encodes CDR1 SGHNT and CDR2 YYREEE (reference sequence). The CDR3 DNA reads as TGTGCCAGCAGCTTGGGAGGGACAGCTCACACCGGGGAGCTGTTTTTT. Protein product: CASSLGGTAHTGELFF.

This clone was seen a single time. The CDR3 reads CASSPGVRGATGYTF. The CDR3, as DNA: TGTGCCAGCAGTCCTGGGGTGCGAGGCGCGACTGGCTACACCTTC. This chain links TRBV28 with TRBJ1-2; D is undetermined. Germline V gene sequence: CDR1 MDHEN, CDR2 SYDVKM. This CDR3 contains 15 residues. V was shortened by 5 bases and J by 7 bases, with 20 bases between the two germline ends.

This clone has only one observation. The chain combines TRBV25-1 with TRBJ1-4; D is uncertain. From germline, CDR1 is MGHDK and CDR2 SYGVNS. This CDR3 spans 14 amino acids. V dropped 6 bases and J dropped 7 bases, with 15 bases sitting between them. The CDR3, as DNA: TGTGCCAGCAGCCCGCAGTTATCGGCTGAAAAACTGTTTTTT. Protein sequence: CASSPQLSAEKLFF. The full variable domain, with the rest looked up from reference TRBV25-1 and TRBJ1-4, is EADIYQTPRYLVIGTGKKITLECSQTMGHDKMYWYQQDPGMELHLIHYSYGVNSTEKGDLSSESTVSRIRTEHFPLTLESARPSHTSQYLCASSPQLSAEKLFFGSGTQLSVL.

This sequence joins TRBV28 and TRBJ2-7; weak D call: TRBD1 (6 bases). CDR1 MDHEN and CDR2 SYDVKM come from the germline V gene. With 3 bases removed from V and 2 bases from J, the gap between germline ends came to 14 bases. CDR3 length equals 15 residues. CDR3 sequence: CASSLANRAPYEQYF. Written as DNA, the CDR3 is TGTGCCAGCAGTTTGGCCAACAGGGCCCCCTACGAGCAGTACTTC.

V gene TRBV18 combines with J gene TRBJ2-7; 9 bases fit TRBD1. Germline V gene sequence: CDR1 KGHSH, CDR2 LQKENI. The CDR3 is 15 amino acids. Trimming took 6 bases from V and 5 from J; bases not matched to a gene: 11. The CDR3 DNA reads TGTGCCAGCTCGCCTACCGGGACAGGGTCCCACGAGCAGTACTTC. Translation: CASSPTGTGSHEQYF.

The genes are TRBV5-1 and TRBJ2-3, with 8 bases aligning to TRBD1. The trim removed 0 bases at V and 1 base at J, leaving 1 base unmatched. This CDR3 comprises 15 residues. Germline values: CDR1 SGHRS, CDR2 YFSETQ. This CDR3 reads CASSLATGGTDTQYF. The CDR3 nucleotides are TGCGCCAGCAGCTTGGCGACAGGGGGCACAGATACGCAGTATTTT. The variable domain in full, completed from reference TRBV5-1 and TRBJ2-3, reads KAGVTQTPRYLIKTRGQQVTLSCSPISGHRSVSWYQQTPGQGLQFLFEYFSETQRNKGNFPGRFSGRQFSNSRSEMNVSTLELGDSALYLCASSLATGGTDTQYFGPGTRLTVL.

This CDR3 is CSGQGPSTDTQYF. CDR3 nucleotide sequence: TGCAGCGGCCAGGGACCCAGCACAGATACGCAGTATTTT. The chain is built from TRBV29-1 and TRBJ2-3, with D perhaps assigned TRBD1 or TRBD2 (5 bases each). CDR3 length: 13 amino acids. The germline V gene encodes CDR1 SQVTM and CDR2 ANQGSEA. Between the trimmed V and J ends, which lost 7 bases and 0 bases, there was a span of 11 bases.

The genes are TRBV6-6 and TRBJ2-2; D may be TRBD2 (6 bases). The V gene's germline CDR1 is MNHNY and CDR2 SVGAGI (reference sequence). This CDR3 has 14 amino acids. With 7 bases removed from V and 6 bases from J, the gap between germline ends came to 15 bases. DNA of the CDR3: TGTGCCAGCAATAACGGGAGAAGTGCCGGGGAGCTGTTTTTT. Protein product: CASNNGRSAGELFF.

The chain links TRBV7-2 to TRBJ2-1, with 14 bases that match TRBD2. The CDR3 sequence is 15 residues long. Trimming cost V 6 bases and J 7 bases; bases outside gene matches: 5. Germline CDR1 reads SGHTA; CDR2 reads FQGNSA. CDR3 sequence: CASRRTSGRYNEQFF. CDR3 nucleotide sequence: TGTGCCAGCAGACGGACTAGCGGGAGGTATAATGAGCAGTTCTTC. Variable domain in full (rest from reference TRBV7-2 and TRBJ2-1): GAGVSQSPSNKVTEKGKDVELRCDPISGHTALYWYRQSLGQGLEFLIYFQGNSAPDKSGLPSDRFSAERTGGSVSTLTIQRTQQEDSAVYLCASRRTSGRYNEQFFGPGTRLTVL.

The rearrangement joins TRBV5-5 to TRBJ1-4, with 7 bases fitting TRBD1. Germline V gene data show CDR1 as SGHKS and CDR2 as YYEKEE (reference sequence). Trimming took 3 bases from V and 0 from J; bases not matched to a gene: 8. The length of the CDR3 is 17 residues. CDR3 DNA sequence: TGTGCCAGCAGCTGGACGGGACAGTTTGCAACTAATGAAAAACTGTTTTTT. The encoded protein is CASSWTGQFATNEKLFF.